What follows is one T cell receptor (beta chain) and its context. Its antigen is not yet known. One base away there is no much larger clone; base qualities are not given. cDNA was synthesized by template-switch 5'RACE using a primer carrying a 10-nucleotide random unique molecular identifier by which each TCR transcript was tagged. Each sequencing run produced over 200 million TCR-beta sequences covering 15-18 subjects. Total RNA was extracted with the RNeasy kit. TCR-beta VDJ regions were amplified with primers for the TCR constant region and the 5'RACE anchor, using the KAPA Real-time Library Amplification kit. Sample indexes and Illumina adaptors were added in a first PCR, after which library yield was increased in a second PCR. After Ampure bead purification, the TCR product of roughly 650 bp was size-selected on a 2% E-gel SizeSelection system. Before pooling, library quality was assessed on a Bioanalyzer, concentration was determined with Qubit, and library quantification was performed with the Kapa Library Quantification kit. An Illumina HiSeq 2500 sequenced the libraries paired-end 2 x 150 bp. To increase sequence diversity, about 25-31% phiX was spiked into each library pool. For the original study's pipeline: Quality-filtered reads were processed with the UMI-based MiGEC pipeline, which removed over 85% of raw TCR sequences during error correction. VDJ genes were aligned to IMGT germline references, and each clonotype was defined by a unique CDR3 amino acid sequence together with V-J genes. Clonal expansion, Shannon diversity and CDR3 relatedness were evaluated with VDJtools (CalcPairwiseDistances, ClusterSamples), while phylogenetic trees were built in CLCbio workbench. Expanded clones were defined as having at least 8 unique UMIs, based on coefficient-of-variation modelling across technical triplicates. TCRdb reworked the public reads: Q25 trimming with fastp, MiXCR clone assembly, productive beta chains retained. Identical CDR3 proteins give one entry, which carries the most common genes and DNA. TCRdb's processing, not the study's, gives the V and J calls here. Counted in this sample were approximately 30,000 distinct CDR3 sequences; about 4% of them appeared once. The ten biggest clones cover around a quarter of the sample.

This specimen belongs to a study of neurological immune-mediated disorders (dated by TCRdb to the late 2010s). Background on the whole study: Peripheral blood TCR-beta repertoires from patients with HTLV-I-associated myelopathy (HAM/TSP), patients with multiple sclerosis, and healthy controls were compared in the study using UMI-based sequencing. The 106 TCR-beta libraries included longitudinal samples, technical triplicates and paired sorted CD4+ and CD8+ T-cell subsets alongside PBMC samples. The cohort was made up of some 70 subjects, consisting of around 14 HAM/TSP patients, some 34 multiple sclerosis patients and some 20 healthy controls.

Study-wide findings and limitations: TCR clonal expansion was highest in HAM/TSP patients and lowest in MS patients, with MS patients falling below even healthy controls. No identical CDR3 amino acid sequences were shared among expanded clones across subjects, suggesting private TCR-beta repertoires in all groups.

As encoded in the germline V gene, CDR1 is SGHDT while CDR2 is YYEEEE. The CDR3 runs 16 residues from the cysteine to the phenylalanine. Of the read, only the CDR3 DNA is kept; its 48 bases are in frame from base 1. The germline V end is reduced by 6 bases and the J end by 9 bases; junction bases left unmatched: 17. The healthy controls were volunteers from a blood bank in Maryland, USA. TCR libraries for sorted subsets were made from 750,000 to 1,000,000 sorted CD4+ or CD8+ T cells. Peripheral blood was subjected to Ficoll-Hypaque density gradient centrifugation to isolate PBMCs, which were then cryopreserved in liquid nitrogen. Paired sorted CD4+ and CD8+ subsets came from healthy controls, HAM/TSP patients and MS patients.

This TCR was recovered from a woman in her forties in good health. Sequencing used CD4+ T cells from blood. The rearrangement combines TRBV5-6 with TRBJ2-1, with 8 bases aligning to TRBD2. In nucleotides, the sequence is TGTGCCAGCATCCTAAGGGGTAGCGGGGTCCAGGGTGAGCAGTTCTTC. Translated, this is CASILRGSGVQGEQFF.